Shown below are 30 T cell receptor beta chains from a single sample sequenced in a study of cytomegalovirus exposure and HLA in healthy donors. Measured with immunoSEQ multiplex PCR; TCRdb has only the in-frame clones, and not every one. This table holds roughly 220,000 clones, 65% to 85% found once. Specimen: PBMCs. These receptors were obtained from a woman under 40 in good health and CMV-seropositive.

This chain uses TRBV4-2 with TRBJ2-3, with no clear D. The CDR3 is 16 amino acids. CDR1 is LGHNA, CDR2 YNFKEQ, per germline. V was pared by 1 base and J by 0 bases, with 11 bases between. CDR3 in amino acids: CASSQGLWRSTDTQYF. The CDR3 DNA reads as TGTGCCAGCAGCCAAGGTCTTTGGCGGAGCACAGATACGCAGTATTTT.

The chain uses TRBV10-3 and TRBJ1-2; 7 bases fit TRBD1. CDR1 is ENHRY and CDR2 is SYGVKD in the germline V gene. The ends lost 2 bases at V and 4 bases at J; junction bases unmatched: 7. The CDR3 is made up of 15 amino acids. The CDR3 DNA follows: TGTGCCATCAGTGAGCGGTTCCGGGACAGCTATGGCTACACCTTC. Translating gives CAISERFRDSYGYTF.

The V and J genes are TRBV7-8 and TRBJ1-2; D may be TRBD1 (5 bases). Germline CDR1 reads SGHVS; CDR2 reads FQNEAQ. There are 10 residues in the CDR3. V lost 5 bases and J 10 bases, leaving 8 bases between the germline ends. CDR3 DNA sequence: TGTGCCAGCAGCCCAGGGTTCTACACCTTC. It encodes CASSPGFYTF.

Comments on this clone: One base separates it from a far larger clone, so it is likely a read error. CDR3: CASSQDGTSGYNEQFF. As DNA, the CDR3 is TGCGCCAGCAGCCAAGATGGGACTAGCGGCTACAATGAGCAGTTCTTC. The chain is built from TRBV4-1 and TRBJ2-1, with 11 bases fitting TRBD2. J was trimmed by 3 bases and V by 0 bases; bases with no gene match: 1. This CDR3 comprises 16 residues. Germline CDR1 and CDR2: MGHRA and YSYEKL.

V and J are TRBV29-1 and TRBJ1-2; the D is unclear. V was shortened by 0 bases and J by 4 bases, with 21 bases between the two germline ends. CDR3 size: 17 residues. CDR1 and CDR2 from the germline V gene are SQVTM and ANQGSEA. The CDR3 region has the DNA TGCAGCGTTGAAGATCAGTACGGGCCACCCATGGGCTATGGCTACACCTTC. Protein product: CSVEDQYGPPMGYGYTF.

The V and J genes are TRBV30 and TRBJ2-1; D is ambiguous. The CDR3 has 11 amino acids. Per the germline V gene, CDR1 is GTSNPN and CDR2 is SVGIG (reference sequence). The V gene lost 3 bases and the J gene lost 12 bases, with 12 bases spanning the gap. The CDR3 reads CAWSVIKGQFF. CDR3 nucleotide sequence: TGTGCCTGGAGCGTAATTAAGGGGCAGTTCTTC.

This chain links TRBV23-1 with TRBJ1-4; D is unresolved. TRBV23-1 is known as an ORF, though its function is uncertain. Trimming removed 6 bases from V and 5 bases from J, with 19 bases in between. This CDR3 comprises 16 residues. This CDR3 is CASRSGIASRNEKLFF. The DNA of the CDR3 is TGCGCCAGCAGATCAGGAATAGCGTCCCGAAATGAAAAACTGTTTTTT.

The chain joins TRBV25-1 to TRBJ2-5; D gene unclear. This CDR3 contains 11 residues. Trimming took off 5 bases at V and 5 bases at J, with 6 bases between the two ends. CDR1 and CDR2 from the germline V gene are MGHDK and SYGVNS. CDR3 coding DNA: TGTGCCAGCAGTATTCGTGAGACCCAGTACTTC. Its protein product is CASSIRETQYF.

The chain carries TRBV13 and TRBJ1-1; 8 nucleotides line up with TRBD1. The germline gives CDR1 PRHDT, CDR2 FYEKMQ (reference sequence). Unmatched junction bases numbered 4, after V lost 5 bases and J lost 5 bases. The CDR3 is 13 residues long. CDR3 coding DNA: TGTGCCAGCAGCCCCGGACAGGGTACTGAAGCTTTCTTT. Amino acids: CASSPGQGTEAFF. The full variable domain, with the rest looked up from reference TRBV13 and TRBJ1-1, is AAGVIQSPRHLIKEKRETATLKCYPIPRHDTVYWYQQGPGQDPQFLISFYEKMQSDKGSIPDRFSAQQFSDYHSELNMSSLELGDSALYFCASSPGQGTEAFFGQGTRLTVV.

CDR3 amino acids: CASSEHGTGFAREQFF. The CDR3, as DNA: TGTGCCAGCAGTGAACACGGGACAGGCTTTGCTCGTGAGCAGTTCTTC. The chain has TRBV6-1 and TRBJ2-1; 8 nucleotides line up with TRBD1. J gave up 9 bases and V 2 bases, and 12 bases lay outside the gene matches. CDR1 MNHNS and CDR2 SASEGT come from the germline V gene. This CDR3 contains 16 residues.

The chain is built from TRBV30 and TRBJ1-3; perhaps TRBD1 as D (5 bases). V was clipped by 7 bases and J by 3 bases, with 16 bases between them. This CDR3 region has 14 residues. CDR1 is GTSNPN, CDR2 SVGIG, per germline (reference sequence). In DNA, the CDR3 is TGTGCCTCGGGGGTCGGGGGTGGTGGAAACACCATATATTTT. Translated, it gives CASGVGGGGNTIYF. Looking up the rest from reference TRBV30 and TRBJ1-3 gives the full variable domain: SQTIHQWPATLVQPVGSPLSLECTVEGTSNPNLYWYRQAAGRGLQLLFYSVGIGQISSEVPQNLSASRPQDRQFILSSKKLLLSDSGFYLCASGVGGGGNTIYFGEGSWLTVV.

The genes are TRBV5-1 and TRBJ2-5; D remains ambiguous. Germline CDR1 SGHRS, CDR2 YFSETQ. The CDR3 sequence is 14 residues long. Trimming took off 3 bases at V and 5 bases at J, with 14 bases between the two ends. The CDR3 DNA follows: TGCGCCAGCAGCTCCATATCTGAAGGGGAGACCCAGTACTTC. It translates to CASSSISEGETQYF.

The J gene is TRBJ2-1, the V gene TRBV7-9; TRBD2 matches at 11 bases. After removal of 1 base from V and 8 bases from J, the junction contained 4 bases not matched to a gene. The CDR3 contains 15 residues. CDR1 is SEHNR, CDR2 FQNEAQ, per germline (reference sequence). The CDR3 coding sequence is TGTGCCAGCAGCTTAGTAGCGGGAGGGAAGGATGAGCAGTTCTTC. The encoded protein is CASSLVAGGKDEQFF.

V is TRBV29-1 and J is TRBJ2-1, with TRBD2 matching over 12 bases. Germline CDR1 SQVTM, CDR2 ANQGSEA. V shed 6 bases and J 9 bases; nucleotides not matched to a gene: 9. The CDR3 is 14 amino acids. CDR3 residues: CSVAGGLAGFEQFF. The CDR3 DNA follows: TGCAGCGTGGCCGGAGGACTAGCGGGATTTGAGCAGTTCTTC.

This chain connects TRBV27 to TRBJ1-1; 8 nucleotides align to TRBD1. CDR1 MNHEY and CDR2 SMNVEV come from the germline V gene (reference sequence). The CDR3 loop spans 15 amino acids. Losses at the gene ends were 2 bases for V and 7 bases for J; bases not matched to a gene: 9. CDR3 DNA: TGTGCCAGCAGTTTAACTTTTGGGACAGGCGTTGAAGCTTTCTTT. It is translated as CASSLTFGTGVEAFF.

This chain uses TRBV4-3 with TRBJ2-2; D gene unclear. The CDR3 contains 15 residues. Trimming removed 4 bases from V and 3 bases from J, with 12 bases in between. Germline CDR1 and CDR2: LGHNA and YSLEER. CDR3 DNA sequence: TGCGCCAGCAGCCGCGCGACTGGGGACACCGGGGAGCTGTTTTTT. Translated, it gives CASSRATGDTGELFF.

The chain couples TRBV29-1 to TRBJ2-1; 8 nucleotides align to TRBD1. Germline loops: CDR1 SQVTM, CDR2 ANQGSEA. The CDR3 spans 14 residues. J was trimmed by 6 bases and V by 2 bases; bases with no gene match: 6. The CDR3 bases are TGCAGCGTTGAAAGGGGCAGGGGGCTCAATGAGCAGTTCTTC. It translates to CSVERGRGLNEQFF.

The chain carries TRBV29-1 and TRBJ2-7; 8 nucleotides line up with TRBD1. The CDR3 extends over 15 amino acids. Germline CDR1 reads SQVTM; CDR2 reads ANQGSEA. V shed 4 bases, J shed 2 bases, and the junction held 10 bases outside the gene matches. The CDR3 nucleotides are TGCAGCGTTGGGGGGGACAGGACGCACCCCTACGAGCAGTACTTC. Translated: CSVGGDRTHPYEQYF.

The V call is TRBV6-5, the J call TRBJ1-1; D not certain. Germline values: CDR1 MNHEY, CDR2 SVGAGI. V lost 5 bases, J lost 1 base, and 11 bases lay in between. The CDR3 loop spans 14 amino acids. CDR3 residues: CASSGSEGNTEAFF. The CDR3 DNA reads TGTGCCAGCAGTGGGTCGGAGGGGAACACTGAAGCTTTCTTT.

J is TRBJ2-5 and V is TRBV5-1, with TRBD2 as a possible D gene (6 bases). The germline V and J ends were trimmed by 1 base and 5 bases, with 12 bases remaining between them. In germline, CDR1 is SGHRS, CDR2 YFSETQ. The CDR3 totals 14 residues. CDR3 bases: TGCGCCAGCAGCTTGTTGGAGGGCTTCGAGACCCAGTACTTC. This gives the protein CASSLLEGFETQYF.

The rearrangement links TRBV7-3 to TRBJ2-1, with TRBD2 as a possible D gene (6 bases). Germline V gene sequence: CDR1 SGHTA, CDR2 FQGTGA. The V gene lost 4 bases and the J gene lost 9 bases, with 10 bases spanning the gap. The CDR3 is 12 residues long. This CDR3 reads CASSSPEGEQFF. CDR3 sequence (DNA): TGTGCCAGCAGCTCCCCGGAGGGTGAGCAGTTCTTC. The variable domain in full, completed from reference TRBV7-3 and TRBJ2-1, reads GAGVSQTPSNKVTEKGKYVELRCDPISGHTALYWYRQSLGQGPEFLIYFQGTGAADDSGLPNDRFFAVRPEGSVSTLKIQRTERGDSAVYLCASSSPEGEQFFGPGTRLTVL.

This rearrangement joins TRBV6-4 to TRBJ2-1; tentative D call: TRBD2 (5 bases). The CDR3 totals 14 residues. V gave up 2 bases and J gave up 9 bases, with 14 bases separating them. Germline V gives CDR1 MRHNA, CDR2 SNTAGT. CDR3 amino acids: CASSDRVSAGEQFF. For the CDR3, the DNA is TGTGCCAGCAGTGACCGTGTTAGCGCGGGTGAGCAGTTCTTC.

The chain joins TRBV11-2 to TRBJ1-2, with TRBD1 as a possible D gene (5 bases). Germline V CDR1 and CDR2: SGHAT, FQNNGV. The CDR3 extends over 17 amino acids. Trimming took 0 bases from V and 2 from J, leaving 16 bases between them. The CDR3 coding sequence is TGTGCCAGCAGCTTAGATATCGCGGGGCCTCGGAACTATGGCTACACCTTC. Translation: CASSLDIAGPRNYGYTF.

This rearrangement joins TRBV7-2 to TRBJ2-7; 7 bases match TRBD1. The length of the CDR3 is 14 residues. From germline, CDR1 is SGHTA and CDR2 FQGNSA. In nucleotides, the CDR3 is TGTGCTGGAAGGGCAGGGACAGCGACTAACGAGCAGTACTTC. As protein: CAGRAGTATNEQYF.

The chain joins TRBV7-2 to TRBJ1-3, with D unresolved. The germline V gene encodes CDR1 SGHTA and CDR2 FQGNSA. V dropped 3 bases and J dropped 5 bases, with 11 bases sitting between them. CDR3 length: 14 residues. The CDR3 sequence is CASSFLGWRNTIYF. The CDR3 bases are TGTGCCAGCAGCTTCCTCGGTTGGCGAAACACCATATATTTT.

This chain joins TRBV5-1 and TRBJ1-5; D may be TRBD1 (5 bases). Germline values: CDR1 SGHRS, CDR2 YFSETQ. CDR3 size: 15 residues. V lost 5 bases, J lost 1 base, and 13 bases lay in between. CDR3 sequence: CASSVQGGSNQPQHF. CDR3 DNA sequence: TGCGCCAGCAGTGTTCAGGGAGGGAGCAATCAGCCCCAGCATTTT.

CDR3 bases: TGTGCCAGCAGTTTACAGGACAATCCCTCCTACGAGCAGTACTTC. Translated: CASSLQDNPSYEQYF. The genes are TRBV27 and TRBJ2-7, with D perhaps TRBD1 (5 bases). The CDR3 loop spans 15 amino acids. The V gene's germline CDR1 is MNHEY and CDR2 SMNVEV (reference sequence). Trimming removed 2 bases at V and 0 bases at J, with 11 bases between.

This CDR3 reads CASSLDDRTYGYTF. DNA for the CDR3: TGCGCCAGCAGCTTGGATGACAGGACCTATGGCTACACCTTC. V and J are TRBV5-1 and TRBJ1-2; D possibly corresponds to TRBD1 (6 bases). Germline V gene lookup returns CDR1 SGHRS and CDR2 YFSETQ. CDR3 length equals 14 residues. The ends were cut back, 0 bases at V and 4 bases at J, with 10 bases in the middle.

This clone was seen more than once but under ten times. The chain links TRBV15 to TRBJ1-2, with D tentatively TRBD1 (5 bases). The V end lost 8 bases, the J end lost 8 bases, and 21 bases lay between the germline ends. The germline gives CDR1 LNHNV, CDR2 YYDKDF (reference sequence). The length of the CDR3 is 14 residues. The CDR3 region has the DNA TGTGCCACCGGTCCGGGGCAGCTATCAGGAGGCTACACCTTC. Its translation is CATGPGQLSGGYTF.

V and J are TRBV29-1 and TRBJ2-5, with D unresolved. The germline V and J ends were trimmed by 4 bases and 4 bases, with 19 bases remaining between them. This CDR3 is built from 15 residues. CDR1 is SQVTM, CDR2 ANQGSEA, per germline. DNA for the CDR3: TGCAGCGTTGTCTCTGGGGAAGGGATAGTAGAGACCCAGTACTTC. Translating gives CSVVSGEGIVETQYF. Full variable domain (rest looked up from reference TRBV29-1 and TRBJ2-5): SAVISQKPSRDICQRGTSLTIQCQVDSQVTMMFWYRQQPGQSLTLIATANQGSEATYESGFVIDKFPISRPNLTFSTLTVSNMSPEDSSIYLCSVVSGEGIVETQYFGPGTRLLVL.